Included here is one T cell receptor beta chain sequence, with context. These data originate in a study of blood T cell repertoires in COVID-19. In the study overall: Italy, Spain and the United States were the sources of the convalescent and acute COVID-19 samples. PBMCs, B-cell-depleted T cells, or T cells provided the cDNA or gDNA that made up the material.

The CDR3 has 15 residues. V was pared by 2 bases and J by 4 bases, with 3 bases of the junction left unmatched. Germline-derived CDR1 and CDR2 are SQVTM and ANQGSEA. Authors' methods: For nucleated cells, counts were estimated from reference gene primer amplification. Assay used: immunoSEQ multiplex PCR; TCRdb lists only in-frame clones, some missing. That table furnishes V, J and clone size, whereas the DNA furnished D and trimming. The data hold a few hundred thousand clones, with roughly 86% observed a single time. The receptor was derived from a man in his late teens or twenties with active or convalescent COVID-19. Sequenced input: peripheral blood. The rearrangement uses TRBV29-1 and TRBJ2-3, with TRBD2 matching 13 bases. The CDR3 DNA sequence: TGCAGCGTTGAAACAGGACTAGCGGGGGCAGATACGCAGTATTTT. The encoded protein is CSVETGLAGADTQYF.